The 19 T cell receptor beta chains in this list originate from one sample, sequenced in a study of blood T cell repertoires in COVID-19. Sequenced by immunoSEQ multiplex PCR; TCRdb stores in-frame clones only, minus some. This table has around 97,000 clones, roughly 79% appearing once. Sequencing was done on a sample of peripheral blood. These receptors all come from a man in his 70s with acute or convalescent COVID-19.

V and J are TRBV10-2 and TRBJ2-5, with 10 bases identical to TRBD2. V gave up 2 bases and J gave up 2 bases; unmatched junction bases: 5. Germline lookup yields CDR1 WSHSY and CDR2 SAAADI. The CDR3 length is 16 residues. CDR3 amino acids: CASSEGDSGGQETQYF. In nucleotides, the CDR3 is TGCGCCAGCAGTGAGGGGGATAGCGGGGGGCAAGAGACCCAGTACTTC.

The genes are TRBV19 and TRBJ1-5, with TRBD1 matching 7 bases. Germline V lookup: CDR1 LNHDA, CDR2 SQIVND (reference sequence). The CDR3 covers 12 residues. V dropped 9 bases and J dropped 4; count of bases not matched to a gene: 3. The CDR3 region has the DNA TGTGCCAGCGGGACAGTTAATCAGCCCCAGCATTTT. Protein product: CASGTVNQPQHF.

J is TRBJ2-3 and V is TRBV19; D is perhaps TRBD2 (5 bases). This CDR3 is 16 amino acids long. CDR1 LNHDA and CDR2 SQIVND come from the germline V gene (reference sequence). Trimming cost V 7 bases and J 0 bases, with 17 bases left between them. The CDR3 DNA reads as TGTGCCAGTACCACGACTACTGCACCTAGCACAGATACGCAGTATTTT. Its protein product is CASTTTTAPSTDTQYF. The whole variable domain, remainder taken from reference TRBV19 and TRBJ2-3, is DGGITQSPKYLFRKEGQNVTLSCEQNLNHDAMYWYRQDPGQGLRLIYYSQIVNDFQKGDIAEGYSVSREKKESFPLTVTSAQKNPTAFYLCASTTTTAPSTDTQYFGPGTRLTVL.

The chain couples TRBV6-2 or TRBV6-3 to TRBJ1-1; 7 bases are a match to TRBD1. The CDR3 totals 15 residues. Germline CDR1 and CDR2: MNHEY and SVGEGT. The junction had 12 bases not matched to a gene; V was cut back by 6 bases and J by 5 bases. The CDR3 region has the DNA TGTGCCAGCAGCGACTTCAACAGGGGTTGGACTGAAGCTTTCTTT. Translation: CASSDFNRGWTEAFF.

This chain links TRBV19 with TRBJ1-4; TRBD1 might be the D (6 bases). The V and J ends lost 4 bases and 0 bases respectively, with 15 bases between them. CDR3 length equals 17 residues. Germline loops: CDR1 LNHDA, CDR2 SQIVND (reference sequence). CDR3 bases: TGTGCCAGTAGTACTGTGGACAGATCTGCAACTAATGAAAAACTGTTTTTT. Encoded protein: CASSTVDRSATNEKLFF.

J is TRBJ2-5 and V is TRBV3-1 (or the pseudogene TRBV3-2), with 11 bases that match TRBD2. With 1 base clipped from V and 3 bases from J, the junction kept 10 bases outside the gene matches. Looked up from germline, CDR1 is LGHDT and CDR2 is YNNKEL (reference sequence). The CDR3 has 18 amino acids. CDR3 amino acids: CASSQVVAGGSEEETQYF. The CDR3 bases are TGTGCCAGCAGCCAAGTGGTAGCGGGGGGGTCTGAGGAAGAGACCCAGTACTTC.

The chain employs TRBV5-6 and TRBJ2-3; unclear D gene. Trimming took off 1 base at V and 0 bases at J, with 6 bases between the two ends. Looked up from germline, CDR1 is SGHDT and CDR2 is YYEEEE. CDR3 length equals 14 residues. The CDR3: CASSLSTSTDTQYF. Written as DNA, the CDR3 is TGTGCCAGCAGCTTGTCTACTAGCACAGATACGCAGTATTTT.

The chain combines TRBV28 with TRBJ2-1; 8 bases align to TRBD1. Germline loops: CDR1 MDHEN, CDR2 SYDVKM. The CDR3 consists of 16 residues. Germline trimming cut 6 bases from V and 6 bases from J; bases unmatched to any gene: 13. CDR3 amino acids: CASSPTTGERGNEQFF. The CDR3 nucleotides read TGTGCCAGCAGCCCCACGACAGGGGAGAGGGGCAATGAGCAGTTCTTC.

CDR3 protein: CASSIQRLEQYF. CDR3 in DNA: TGTGCCAGCAGTATTCAGCGACTCGAGCAGTACTTC. The V call is TRBV28, the J call TRBJ2-7; D uncertain. The V end was cut by 5 bases, the J end by 6 bases, with 11 bases between. The germline CDR1 and CDR2 sequences are MDHEN and SYDVKM. The CDR3 contains 12 residues.

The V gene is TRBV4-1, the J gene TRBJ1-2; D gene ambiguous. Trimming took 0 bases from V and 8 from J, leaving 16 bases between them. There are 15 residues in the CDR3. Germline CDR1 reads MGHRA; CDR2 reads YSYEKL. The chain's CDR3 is CASSQDDKTFWGYTF. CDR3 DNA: TGCGCCAGCAGCCAAGACGACAAAACGTTCTGGGGCTACACCTTC.

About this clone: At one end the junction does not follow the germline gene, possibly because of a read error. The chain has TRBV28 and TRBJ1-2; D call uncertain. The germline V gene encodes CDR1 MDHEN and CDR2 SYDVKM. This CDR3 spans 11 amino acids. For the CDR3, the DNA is TGTGCCAGCTATGGAGAGGGATCCGTCCGCTTC. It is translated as CASYGEGSVRF.

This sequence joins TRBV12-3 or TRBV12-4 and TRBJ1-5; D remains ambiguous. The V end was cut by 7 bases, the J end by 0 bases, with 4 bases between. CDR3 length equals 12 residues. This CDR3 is CASKYSNQPQHF. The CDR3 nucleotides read TGTGCCAGCAAATATAGCAATCAGCCCCAGCATTTT.

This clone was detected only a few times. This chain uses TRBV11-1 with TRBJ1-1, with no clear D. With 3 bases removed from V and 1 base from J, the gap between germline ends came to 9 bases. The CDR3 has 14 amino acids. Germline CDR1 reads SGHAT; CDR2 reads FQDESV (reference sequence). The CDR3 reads CASSFVAGNTEAFF. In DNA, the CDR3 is TGTGCCAGCAGCTTTGTGGCAGGGAACACTGAAGCTTTCTTT.

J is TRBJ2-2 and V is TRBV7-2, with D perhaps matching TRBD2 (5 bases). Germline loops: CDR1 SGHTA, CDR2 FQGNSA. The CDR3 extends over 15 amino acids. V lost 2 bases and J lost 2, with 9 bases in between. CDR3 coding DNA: TGTGCCAGCAGCTTAACAGCGGTAAACACCGGGGAGCTGTTTTTT. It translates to CASSLTAVNTGELFF.

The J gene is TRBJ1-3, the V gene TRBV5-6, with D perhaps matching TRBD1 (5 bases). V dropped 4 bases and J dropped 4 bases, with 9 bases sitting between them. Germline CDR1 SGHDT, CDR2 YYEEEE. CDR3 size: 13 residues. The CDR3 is CASSPGHGNTIYF. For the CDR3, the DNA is TGTGCCAGCAGCCCCGGACACGGAAACACCATATATTTT.

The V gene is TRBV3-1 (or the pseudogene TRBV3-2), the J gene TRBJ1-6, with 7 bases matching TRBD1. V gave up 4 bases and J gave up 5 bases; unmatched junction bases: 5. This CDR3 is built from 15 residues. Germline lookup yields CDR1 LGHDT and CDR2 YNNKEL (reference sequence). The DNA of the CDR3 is TGTGCCAGCAGCCCGGGACAGCTACATAATTCACCCCTCCACTTT. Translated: CASSPGQLHNSPLHF.

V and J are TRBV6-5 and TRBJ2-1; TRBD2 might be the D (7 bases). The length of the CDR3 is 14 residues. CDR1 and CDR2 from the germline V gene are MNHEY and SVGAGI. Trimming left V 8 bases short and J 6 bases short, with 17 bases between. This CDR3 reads CASLPGGLGNEQFF. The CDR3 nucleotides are TGTGCCAGCTTGCCGGGGGGCCTAGGCAATGAGCAGTTCTTC.

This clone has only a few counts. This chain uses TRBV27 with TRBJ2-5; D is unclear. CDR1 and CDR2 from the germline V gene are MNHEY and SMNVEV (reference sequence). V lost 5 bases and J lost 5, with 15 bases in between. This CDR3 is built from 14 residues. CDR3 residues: CASSPTRLVETQYF. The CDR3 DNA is TGTGCCAGCAGTCCTACGAGGTTGGTGGAGACCCAGTACTTC.

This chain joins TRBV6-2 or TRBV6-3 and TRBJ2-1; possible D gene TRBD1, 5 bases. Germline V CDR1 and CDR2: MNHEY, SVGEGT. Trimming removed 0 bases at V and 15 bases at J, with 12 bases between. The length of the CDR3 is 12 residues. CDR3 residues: CASSYSRKGPFF. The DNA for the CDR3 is TGTGCCAGCAGTTACTCGAGAAAGGGGCCGTTCTTC.